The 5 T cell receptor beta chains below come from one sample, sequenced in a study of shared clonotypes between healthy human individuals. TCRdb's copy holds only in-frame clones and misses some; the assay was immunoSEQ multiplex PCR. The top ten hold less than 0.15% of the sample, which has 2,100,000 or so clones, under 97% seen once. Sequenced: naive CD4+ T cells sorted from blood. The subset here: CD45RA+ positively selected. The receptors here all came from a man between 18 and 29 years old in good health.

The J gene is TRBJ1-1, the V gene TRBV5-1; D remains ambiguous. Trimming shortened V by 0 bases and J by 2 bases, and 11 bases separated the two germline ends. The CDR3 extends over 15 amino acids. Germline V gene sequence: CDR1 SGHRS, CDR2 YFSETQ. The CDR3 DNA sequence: TGCGCCAGCAGCTTGGGGCCTGGAGCTAACACTGAAGCTTTCTTT. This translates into CASSLGPGANTEAFF.

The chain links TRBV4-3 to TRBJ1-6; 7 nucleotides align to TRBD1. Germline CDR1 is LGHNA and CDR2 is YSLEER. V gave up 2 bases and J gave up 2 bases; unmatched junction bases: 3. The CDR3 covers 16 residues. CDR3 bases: TGCGCCAGCAGCCAAACAGGGGCAGCCTATAATTCACCCCTCCACTTT. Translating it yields CASSQTGAAYNSPLHF.

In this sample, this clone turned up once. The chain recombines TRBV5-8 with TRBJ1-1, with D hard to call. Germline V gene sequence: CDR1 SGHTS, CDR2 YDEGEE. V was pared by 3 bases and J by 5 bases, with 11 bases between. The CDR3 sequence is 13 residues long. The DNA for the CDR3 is TGTGCCAGCAGCTCAAAAGGACGGACTGAAGCTTTCTTT. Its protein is CASSSKGRTEAFF.

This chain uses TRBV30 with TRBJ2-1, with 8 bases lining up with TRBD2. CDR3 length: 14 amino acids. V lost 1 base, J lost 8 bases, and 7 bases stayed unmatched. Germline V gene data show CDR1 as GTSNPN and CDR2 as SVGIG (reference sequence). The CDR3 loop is CAWSGPGGGDEQFF. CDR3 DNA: TGTGCCTGGAGTGGACCCGGGGGGGGAGATGAGCAGTTCTTC.

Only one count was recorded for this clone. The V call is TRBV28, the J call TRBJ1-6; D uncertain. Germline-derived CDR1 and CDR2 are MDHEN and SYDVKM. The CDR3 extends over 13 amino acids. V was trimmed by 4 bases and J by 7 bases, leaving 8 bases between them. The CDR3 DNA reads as TGTGCCAGCAGTTGGGTGGGGAATTCACCCCTCCACTTT. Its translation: CASSWVGNSPLHF.